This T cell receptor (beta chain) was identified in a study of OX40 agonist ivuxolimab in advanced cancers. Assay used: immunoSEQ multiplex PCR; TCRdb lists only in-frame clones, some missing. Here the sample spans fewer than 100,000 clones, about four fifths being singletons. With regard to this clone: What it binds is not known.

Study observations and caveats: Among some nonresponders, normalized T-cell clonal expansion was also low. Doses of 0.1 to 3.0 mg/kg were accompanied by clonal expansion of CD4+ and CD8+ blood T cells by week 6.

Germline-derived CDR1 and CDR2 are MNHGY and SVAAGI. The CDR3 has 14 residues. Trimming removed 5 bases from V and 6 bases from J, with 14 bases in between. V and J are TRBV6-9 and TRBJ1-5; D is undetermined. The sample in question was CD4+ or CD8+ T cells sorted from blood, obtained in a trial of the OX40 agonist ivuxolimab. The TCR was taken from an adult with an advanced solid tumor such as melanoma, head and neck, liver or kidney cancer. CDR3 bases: TGTGCCAGCAGTCCCGACATGTGGGCTCAGCCCCAGCATTTT. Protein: CASSPDMWAQPQHF.